The sequence of this T cell receptor (beta chain) was determined in a study of regulatory T cells in long-lasting Graves disease. Assembly of TCR beta libraries relied on iRepertoire HTBI primers together with Arm-PCR of CDR3 regions. TCRdb processed the multiplex PCR reads anew with MiXCR; each CDR3 protein has one entry. Here the sample spans hundreds of thousands of distinct CDR3 sequences, over 14% being singletons. This clonotype came up a few times. This may stem from a read error, because a much larger clone lies one nucleotide away. Looked up from germline, CDR1 is ENHRY and CDR2 is SYGVKD. The CDR3 is made up of 16 amino acids. Time point indicated: newly diagnosed GD, antithyroid drugs for less than 3 months. PBMC-extracted RNA yielded the TCR library. The data were also submitted as part of a second study, on T cells in Graves' hyperthyroidism and ophthalmopathy.

The starting material was peripheral blood mononuclear cells (PBMCs), obtained at new diagnosis, from a patient treated with antithyroid drugs. The TCR originated in a middle-aged woman with Graves disease. The genes are TRBV10-3 and TRBJ2-2; D is possibly TRBD1 (6 bases). The CDR3 sequence is CAISEQTGANTGEPFF. The CDR3 nucleotides read TGTGCCATCAGTGAGCAGACAGGCGCGAACACCGGGGAGCCGTTTTTT.